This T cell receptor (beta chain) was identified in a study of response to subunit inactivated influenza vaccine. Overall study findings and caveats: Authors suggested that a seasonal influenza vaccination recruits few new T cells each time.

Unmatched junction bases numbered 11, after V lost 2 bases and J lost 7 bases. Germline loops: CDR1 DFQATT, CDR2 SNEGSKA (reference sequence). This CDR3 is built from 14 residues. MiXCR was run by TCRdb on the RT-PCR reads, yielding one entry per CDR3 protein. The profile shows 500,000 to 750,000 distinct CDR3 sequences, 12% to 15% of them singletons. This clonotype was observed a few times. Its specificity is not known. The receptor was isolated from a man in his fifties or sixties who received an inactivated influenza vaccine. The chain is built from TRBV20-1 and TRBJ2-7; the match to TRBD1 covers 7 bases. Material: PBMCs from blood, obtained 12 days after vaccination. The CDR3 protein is CSARSPDRLTEQYF. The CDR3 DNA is TGCAGTGCTAGAAGTCCGGACAGGCTTACGGAGCAGTACTTC.